This T cell receptor beta chain was captured in a study of technical replicates of blood from a few donors. With 4 bases clipped from V and 0 bases from J, the junction kept 3 bases outside the gene matches. In germline, CDR1 is ENHRY, CDR2 SYGVKD. The CDR3 has 14 amino acids. Data came from immunoSEQ multiplex PCR; TCRdb stores just in-frame clones and leaves some out. The sample holds about 68,000 clones, approximately 97% seen once. The sequence derives from a human donor in good health. Specimen: T cells isolated from PBMCs. The V gene is TRBV10-3, the J gene TRBJ2-7; 7 bases are shared with TRBD1. CDR3 region: CAISGRDSSYEQYF. CDR3 nucleotide sequence: TGTGCCATCAGTGGAAGGGACAGCTCCTACGAGCAGTACTTC.